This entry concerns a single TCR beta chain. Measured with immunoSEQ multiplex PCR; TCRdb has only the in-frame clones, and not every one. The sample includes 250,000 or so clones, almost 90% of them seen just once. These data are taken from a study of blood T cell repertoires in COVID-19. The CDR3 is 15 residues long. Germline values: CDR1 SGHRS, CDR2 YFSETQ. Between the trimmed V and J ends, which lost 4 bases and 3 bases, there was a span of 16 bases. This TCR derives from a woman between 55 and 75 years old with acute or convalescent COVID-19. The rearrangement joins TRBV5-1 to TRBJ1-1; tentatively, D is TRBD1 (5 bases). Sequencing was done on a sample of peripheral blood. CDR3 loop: CASSPLQGSDTEAFF. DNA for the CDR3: TGCGCCAGCAGCCCCTTGCAGGGTTCGGACACTGAAGCTTTCTTT. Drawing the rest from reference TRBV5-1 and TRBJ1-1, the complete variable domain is KAGVTQTPRYLIKTRGQQVTLSCSPISGHRSVSWYQQTPGQGLQFLFEYFSETQRNKGNFPGRFSGRQFSNSRSEMNVSTLELGDSALYLCASSPLQGSDTEAFFGQGTRLTVV.